This note documents a single TCR beta chain sequence. Its antigen is not known. Germline V lookup: CDR1 LGHDT, CDR2 YNNKEL (reference sequence). V dropped 1 base and J dropped 7 bases, with 13 bases sitting between them. The length of the CDR3 is 14 residues. The data are from a study of blood T cells in healthy people across ages. On the study more broadly: Template switching retrieved approximately one barcoded beta molecule for each two T cells.

Study-level results: While age rose, TCR beta diversity per million T cells dropped in a roughly linear way. Diversity was estimated from one million T cells, and these estimates were considered underestimates.

Using a J-beta primer mix together with a sample-barcoded 5' primer, a second PCR was run for roughly 7 to 11 cycles. TCRdb re-derived calls from the 5' RACE reads in MiXCR, one entry per CDR3 protein. The repertoire consists of 1.5 million to 2 million distinct CDR3 sequences, with about 50% occurring once and the leading ten covering 2.1%. Extractions gave at least 5 micrograms of total RNA per sample. The gene calls are TRBV3-1 and TRBJ2-5; a weak D match, TRBD2 (5 bases). The clonotype comes from a woman aged 40 to 50 in good health. The sample was blood. The CDR3 is CASSQGVSSGTQYF. CDR3 DNA sequence: TGTGCCAGCAGCCAAGGGGTCTCAAGCGGGACCCAGTACTTC.